This is a list of T cell receptor beta chains from one sample in a study of molecular identifiers for immune sequencing clone quantification. A single record per CDR3 protein comes from TCRdb applying MiXCR to the PCR reads. The sample yields roughly 320,000 distinct CDR3 sequences, about 23% seen once. The sample taken for sequencing was naive CD8+ T cells from blood, with Jurkat cell RNA spiked in. Receptors were obtained from a human donor in good health. Some libraries in this study had Jurkat cell RNA spiked in. Both conserved end residues are part of each CDR3. A D gene is named only where the DNA matches it firmly. Clone size appears in some rows only: once, few, many, or a class for an expanded clone.

CDR3 protein,CDR3 DNA,D gene,V gene,clone size,J gene
CAISEPGGRYEQYF,TGTGCCATCAGTGAGCCGGGTGGCCGCTACGAGCAGTACTTC,NA,TRBV10-3,few,TRBJ2-7
CASSQGSTGSYGYTF,TGCGCCAGCAGCCAAGGGTCCACAGGCTCCTATGGCTACACCTTC,NA,TRBV4-3,NA,TRBJ1-2
CASSLVARGEQFF,TGTGCCAGCAGCTTAGTTGCAAGGGGTGAGCAGTTCTTC,NA,TRBV12-3/TRBV12-4,few,TRBJ2-1
CASSQGLGGGEDTQYF,TGCGCCAGCAGCCAAGGCCTGGGCGGGGGGGAAGATACGCAGTATTTT,TRBD2,TRBV4-1,many,TRBJ2-3
CASRQQDNEQFF,TGTGCCAGCAGGCAACAAGACAATGAGCAGTTCTTC,NA,TRBV6-1,few,TRBJ2-1
CASSLVGGEWEALF,TGTGCGAGCAGCTTAGTGGGTGGAGAGTGGGAGGCTCTCTTT,NA,TRBV7-2,NA,TRBJ1-1
CSARSGPGGTVTQYF,TGCAGTGCTAGAAGTGGTCCGGGAGGAACCGTTACGCAGTATTTT,TRBD2,TRBV20-1,NA,TRBJ2-3
CSVVGGLAGDGNGPDTQYF,TGCAGCGTTGTTGGGGGACTAGCGGGAGACGGAAATGGGCCAGATACGCAGTATTTT,TRBD2,TRBV29-1,many,TRBJ2-3
CASSSVSSLGNEQYF,TGTGCCAGCAGCTCTGTCTCCTCATTAGGGAACGAGCAGTACTTC,NA,TRBV7-9,few,TRBJ2-7
CASSSQETGANVLTF,TGTGCCAGCAGCTCCCAGGAGACTGGGGCCAACGTCCTGACTTTC,NA,TRBV7-2,many,TRBJ2-6
CASSHSNPRDTGELFF,TGCGCCAGCAGTCACTCCAACCCGAGGGACACCGGGGAGCTGTTTTTT,NA,TRBV23-1,many,TRBJ2-2
CASSQDRLAGLTDTQYF,TGTGCCAGCAGCCAAGACCGACTAGCGGGTCTCACAGATACGCAGTATTTT,TRBD2,TRBV14,many,TRBJ2-3
CASSMGQGTNQPQHF,TGTGCCAGTAGCATGGGACAGGGGACGAATCAGCCCCAGCATTTT,TRBD1,TRBV19,few,TRBJ1-5
CASSSSAGDGQETQYF,TGTGCCAGCAGTTCTTCAGCGGGGGACGGACAAGAGACCCAGTACTTC,TRBD2,TRBV27,few,TRBJ2-5
CASSQEEGGYADTQYF,TGTGCCAGCAGCCAAGAAGAGGGCGGGTACGCAGATACGCAGTATTTT,NA,TRBV3-1,NA,TRBJ2-3
CASSLNDLGGHALNRVAKNIQYF,TGTGCCAGCAGTTTAAATGACTTAGGGGGACACGCACTAAACCGAGTAGCCAAAAACATTCAGTACTTC,NA,TRBV12-3/TRBV12-4,few,TRBJ2-4
CASSQVGGYTDTRYF,TGTGCCAGCAGCCAAGTCGGCGGATACACAGATACGCGGTATTTT,NA,TRBV3-1,NA,TRBJ2-3
CASSYSQGQSLNTEAFF,TGTGCCAGCAGTTACTCGCAGGGGCAGTCGTTGAACACTGAAGCTTTCTTT,NA,TRBV6-6,many,TRBJ1-1
CASSYSSTSLETQYF,TGTGCCAGCAGTTACTCGTCGACTAGCCTGGAGACCCAGTACTTC,TRBD2,TRBV6-5,few,TRBJ2-5
CATFPTARMFNAGELFF,TGTGCCACCTTTCCGACTGCAAGAATGTTTAACGCCGGGGAGCTGTTTTTT,NA,TRBV27,NA,TRBJ2-2
CASSGLDEKLFF,TGTGCCAGCAGTGGGTTAGATGAAAAACTGTTTTTT,NA,TRBV2,many,TRBJ1-4
CASSPGTGKTNEKLFF,TGTGCCAGCAGTCCCGGGACAGGGAAAACTAATGAAAAACTGTTTTTT,TRBD1,TRBV2,few,TRBJ1-4
CASSSYPQGLAETYEQYF,TGTGCCAGCAGCTCCTATCCCCAAGGACTAGCGGAAACCTACGAGCAGTACTTC,TRBD2,TRBV7-9,NA,TRBJ2-7
CASSWLGLFF,TGTGCCAGCAGCTGGCTGGGTCTGTTTTTT,NA,TRBV7-2,NA,TRBJ1-4
CASGIGTEAFF,TGTGCTAGTGGGATCGGTACTGAAGCTTTCTTT,NA,TRBV12-5,many,TRBJ1-1
CASTGGFGTDTQYF,TGTGCCAGCACCGGGGGGTTCGGCACAGATACGCAGTATTTT,TRBD2,TRBV6-5,few,TRBJ2-3
CASSQDPSRGATQYF,TGCGCCAGCAGCCAAGACCCCTCCAGGGGGGCAACGCAGTATTTT,NA,TRBV4-1,many,TRBJ2-3
CASSLDRVYGANVLTF,TGTGCCAGCAGCTTGGATCGAGTGTACGGGGCCAACGTCCTGACTTTC,NA,TRBV5-4,few,TRBJ2-6
CASSPYRGQETQYF,TGTGCCAGCAGCCCGTACAGGGGCCAAGAGACCCAGTACTTC,TRBD1,TRBV11-2,NA,TRBJ2-5
CSARAVGEGDTQYF,TGCAGTGCTAGGGCGGTCGGGGAAGGCGATACGCAGTATTTT,NA,TRBV20-1,few,TRBJ2-3
CASSWTPSSYEQYF,TGCGCCAGCAGCTGGACTCCTAGCTCCTACGAGCAGTACTTC,NA,TRBV5-1,many,TRBJ2-7
CASSPSGPESEKLFF,TGTGCCAGCAGCCCCAGCGGCCCAGAGAGTGAAAAACTGTTTTTT,NA,TRBV7-9,many,TRBJ1-4
CSVEEGEKETQYF,TGCAGCGTTGAAGAGGGGGAGAAAGAGACCCAGTACTTC,NA,TRBV29-1,many,TRBJ2-5
CASSQDNRPVTDTQYF,TGCGCCAGCAGCCAAGATAACAGGCCCGTAACAGATACGCAGTATTTT,NA,TRBV4-3,many,TRBJ2-3
CASSRTYGPYEQYF,TGTGCCAGCAGCAGGACGTACGGTCCCTACGAGCAGTACTTC,NA,TRBV2,few,TRBJ2-7
CASSYSWGEAFF,TGTGCCAGCAGTTACTCGTGGGGTGAAGCTTTCTTT,NA,TRBV6-5,many,TRBJ1-1
CASSYGPQGPYEQFF,TGTGCCAGCAGTTATGGCCCACAGGGTCCCTATGAGCAGTTCTTC,NA,TRBV12-3/TRBV12-4,many,TRBJ2-1
CAVRQGAHTEAFF,TGTGCCGTTAGACAGGGGGCACACACTGAAGCTTTCTTT,TRBD1,TRBV10-3,NA,TRBJ1-1
CASSEGGEGELFF,TGTGCCAGCAGTGAAGGGGGTGAAGGGGAGCTGTTTTTT,NA,TRBV2,NA,TRBJ2-2
CASSPRTGGNYGYTF,TGTGCCAGCAGCCCCAGGACAGGGGGCAACTATGGCTACACCTTC,TRBD1,TRBV13,few,TRBJ1-2
CASSLALARTSEKLFF,TGTGCCAGCAGCTTAGCGCTGGCCAGGACGTCTGAAAAACTGTTTTTT,NA,TRBV7-9,many,TRBJ1-4
CASSLMIGESEQYF,TGCGCCAGCAGCCTAATGATAGGAGAGTCTGAGCAGTACTTC,NA,TRBV4-1,many,TRBJ2-7
CASSLGTRNTGELFF,TGTGCCAGCAGTTTAGGGACAAGGAACACCGGGGAGCTGTTTTTT,NA,TRBV12-3/TRBV12-4,few,TRBJ2-2
CASGDGLQETQYF,TGTGCCAGCGGGGACGGATTGCAAGAGACCCAGTACTTC,NA,TRBV27,NA,TRBJ2-5
CASSPGVLNSYEQYF,TGTGCCAGCAGCCCCGGGGTATTGAACTCCTACGAGCAGTACTTC,NA,TRBV7-9,many,TRBJ2-7
CASSLVRTNFDEQFF,TGTGCCAGCAGCTTAGTTCGGACTAACTTCGATGAGCAGTTCTTC,NA,TRBV7-6,few,TRBJ2-1
CSVESESSTDTQYF,TGCAGCGTTGAATCCGAGTCTAGCACAGATACGCAGTATTTT,NA,TRBV29-1,many,TRBJ2-3
CASSSWGGPGPNEQYF,TGCGCCAGCAGCTCCTGGGGCGGCCCGGGGCCTAACGAGCAGTACTTC,NA,TRBV5-1,NA,TRBJ2-7
CASRLSDRVRSYEQYF,TGTGCCAGCAGACTATCAGACAGGGTCCGCTCCTACGAGCAGTACTTC,TRBD1,TRBV6-5,NA,TRBJ2-7
CAISEVTEQFF,TGTGCCATCAGTGAGGTGACTGAGCAGTTCTTC,NA,TRBV10-3,few,TRBJ2-1
CASTGPPSYNEQVF,TGTGCCAGTACAGGTCCCCCGTCCTACAATGAGCAGGTCTTC,NA,TRBV2,NA,TRBJ2-1
CASSSRPGAEAFF,TGTGCCAGCAGCTCCAGGCCGGGTGCTGAAGCTTTCTTT,NA,TRBV5-4,many,TRBJ1-1
CASSYAPGQGADPLEEKLFF,TGTGCCAGCAGTTACGCTCCGGGACAGGGGGCAGACCCTCTAGAAGAAAAACTGTTTTTT,TRBD1,TRBV6-2/TRBV6-3,few,TRBJ1-4
CASSPQGNEQFF,TGTGCCAGCAGCCCCCAGGGTAATGAGCAGTTCTTC,NA,TRBV7-2,many,TRBJ2-1
CASSSGSEQYF,TGTGCCAGCAGTTCGGGGTCCGAGCAGTACTTC,NA,TRBV11-2,NA,TRBJ2-7
CASSAGKRGTDTQYF,TGTGCCAGCAGTGCCGGGAAAAGGGGCACAGATACGCAGTATTTT,NA,TRBV7-9,many,TRBJ2-3
CASSFGTSNYEQYF,TGTGCCAGCAGTTTCGGGACGTCCAATTACGAGCAGTACTTC,NA,TRBV6-5,many,TRBJ2-7